The clone carrying this T cell receptor beta chain was seen a handful of times. Antigen unknown. Trimming removed 2 bases at V and 6 bases at J, with 11 bases between. CDR1 is KGHSH and CDR2 is LQKENI in the germline V gene. The CDR3 runs 15 residues. This sample stems from a study of Graves' ophthalmopathy and Graves' hyperthyroidism. Notes on the study in general: Ophthalmopathy could be told apart from stable hyperthyroidism by a 13-signature model (just under 90% sensitivity, around 79% specificity).

Among the exclusions were patients with other autoimmune diseases, uncontrolled infections, pregnancy or lactation. Amplification from RNA transcripts yielded the TCR beta CDR3 regions. First-round RT-PCR used HTBI primers; second-round multiplex PCR followed. TCRdb reprocessed the multiplex PCR reads via MiXCR and lists one record per CDR3 protein. The sample has 300,000 to 450,000 distinct CDR3 sequences, about a sixth seen once; the top ten hold approximately 2.4%. Specimen: peripheral blood. This TCR was sampled from an adult woman with stable Graves' hyperthyroidism. This chain links TRBV18 with TRBJ2-6; tentatively, D is TRBD1 (6 bases). CDR3 loop: CASSPGGLVANVLTF. The CDR3 region has the DNA TGTGCCAGCTCACCAGGGGGCCTTGTGGCCAACGTCCTGACTTTC.